This T cell receptor (beta chain) was sequenced for a study of blood T cell repertoires in COVID-19. Turning to the study itself: COVID-19 samples collected from the United States, Italy and Spain covered acute and convalescent phases. T cells, B-cell-depleted T cells, or PBMCs supplied cDNA or gDNA.

The CDR3 runs 14 residues. CDR1 is SGHNT and CDR2 is YYREEE in the germline V gene (reference sequence). V shed 1 base and J shed 0 bases, with 6 bases lying between them. In the source study's methods: Amplification of reference gene primers provided the estimated nucleated cell counts. Method: immunoSEQ multiplex PCR; TCRdb's copy keeps in-frame clones and lacks some. That table furnishes V, J and clone size, whereas the DNA furnished D and trimming. The sample has hundreds of thousands of clones; 88% are singletons. The TCR originated in a woman in her fifties or sixties with active or convalescent COVID-19. The specimen sequenced was peripheral blood. This chain links TRBV5-4 with TRBJ2-3; weak D call: TRBD2 (5 bases). CDR3: CASSLRESTDTQYF. The DNA for the CDR3 is TGTGCCAGCAGCTTGCGGGAAAGCACAGATACGCAGTATTTT.